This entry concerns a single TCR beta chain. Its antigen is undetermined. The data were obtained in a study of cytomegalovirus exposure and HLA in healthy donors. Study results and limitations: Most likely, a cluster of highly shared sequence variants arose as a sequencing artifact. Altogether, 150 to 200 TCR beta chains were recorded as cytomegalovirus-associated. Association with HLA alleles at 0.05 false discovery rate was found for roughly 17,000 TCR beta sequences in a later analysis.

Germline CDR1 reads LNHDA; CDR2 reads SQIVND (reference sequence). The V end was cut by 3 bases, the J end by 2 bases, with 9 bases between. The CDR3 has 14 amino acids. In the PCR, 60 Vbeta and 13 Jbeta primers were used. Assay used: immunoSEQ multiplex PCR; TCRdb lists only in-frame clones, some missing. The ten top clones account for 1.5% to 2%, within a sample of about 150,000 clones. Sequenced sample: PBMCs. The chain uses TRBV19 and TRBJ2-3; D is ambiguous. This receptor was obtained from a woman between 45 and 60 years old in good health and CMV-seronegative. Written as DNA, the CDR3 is TGTGCCAGTAGTATGATGAGCTCCACAGATACGCAGTATTTT. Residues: CASSMMSSTDTQYF.